This T cell receptor (beta chain) was sequenced during a study of blood T cell repertoires in COVID-19. This clone has just a few counts. The CDR3 loop spans 14 amino acids. The germline V gene encodes CDR1 SGDLS and CDR2 YYNGEE. V was pared by 3 bases and J by 6 bases, with 4 bases of the junction left unmatched. The recovered donors of Cohort 3 showed two negative PCRs, clearance, or symptom resolution. Per the authors' pipeline: The assay estimated nucleated cells by amplifying reference gene primers. Assay: immunoSEQ multiplex PCR; the TCRdb copy retains only in-frame clones and omits some. V and J calls and clone size are as listed in that table; D and trimming were resolved from the DNA. The data show about 240,000 clones, around 88% seen once.

The sample consisted of PBMCs or T cells enriched from blood (not recorded which). The sequence came from a middle-aged man who had recovered from COVID-19. This chain joins TRBV9 and TRBJ2-2, with TRBD1 matching 8 bases. For the CDR3, the DNA is TGTGCCAGCAGCGCCCAGGACAGGGCCGGGGAGCTGTTTTTT. Protein product: CASSAQDRAGELFF.